Here is one TCR beta chain with its context. The entry originates in a study of control samples from healthy donors and cancer patients. This CDR3 is 13 amino acids long. The trim removed 3 bases at V and 7 bases at J, leaving 2 bases unmatched. Germline V CDR1 and CDR2: MNHNS, SASEGT. Repertoires were generated with immunoSEQ multiplex PCR, while TCRdb's copy carries only in-frame clones and drops some. The sample carries some 130,000 clones, approximately 88% recorded once. This receptor was taken from a man aged 35 to 55 in good health. V usage is TRBV6-1 and J usage is TRBJ1-5; the match to TRBD1 covers 8 bases. The sample taken for sequencing was blood. In nucleotides, the CDR3 is TGTGCCAGCAGTGAGACAGGGGTACAGCCCCAGCATTTT. Protein: CASSETGVQPQHF.